These 2 T cell receptor beta chains originate from one sample sequenced in a study of T-cell reconstitution after alpha-beta-depleted transplantation in children (TCRdb year 2016). Library preparation employed PCR. The run used an Illumina HiSeq 2500. To normalize quantification of the TCRbeta repertoire, the TCR libraries were built with molecular barcoding that relied on unique molecular identifiers. TCRdb reprocessed the public reads (quality trimming at Q25 with fastp, clone calling with MiXCR) and kept in-frame beta chains. Rows with a matching CDR3 protein are joined into one entry that keeps the most common DNA and genes. Recorded for this sample are roughly 120,000 distinct CDR3 sequences; about 23% of them occurred a single time. The ten largest clones capture roughly a tenth of the sample. Per the publication, the treatment or condition label means: allogeneic hematopoietic cell transplantation with graft depleted of TCRalphabeta T cells and CD19 B cells.

The sequencing used PBMCs, mostly from graft donor cells, collected 180 days after TCRalphabeta/CD19-depleted stem cell transplant. The receptor set was obtained from a male patient between 2 and 10 years old who had a stem cell transplant for chronic granulomatous disease, so the T cells may come from the graft donor.

The V and J genes are TRBV30 and TRBJ1-5; 9 positions match TRBD1. In germline, CDR1 is GTSNPN, CDR2 SVGIG (reference sequence). J gave up 7 bases and V 2 bases, and 6 bases lay outside the gene matches. This CDR3 spans 14 amino acids. CDR3 sequence: CAWSKGQGGQPQHF. CDR3 coding DNA: TGTGCCTGGAGTAAGGGACAGGGTGGACAGCCCCAGCATTTT.

This clonotype was seen a handful of times. The genes are TRBV10-3 and TRBJ2-1, with 11 bases lining up with TRBD1. Per the germline V gene, CDR1 is ENHRY and CDR2 is SYGVKD. J was trimmed by 4 bases and V by 11 bases; bases with no gene match: 10. This CDR3 spans 15 amino acids. The CDR3 nucleotides read TGTGCCGTTAAATCCGGGACAGGGGGTTACAATGAGCAGTTCTTC. This gives the protein CAVKSGTGGYNEQFF.